The present T cell receptor beta chain was sequenced within a study of cytomegalovirus exposure and HLA in healthy donors (TCRdb year 2017). Study-wide context: According to an earlier analysis of around 600 of the donors, about 180 million T cells yielded over 90 million unique TCR beta sequences and around 300 Gb of sequence data. Rather than drawing on any new phenotypic data, the later analysis identified candidate immune exposures from TCR beta sequences and the way those sequences occurred across donors. The study profiled the T cell repertoires of 500 to 800 subjects by immunosequencing and related them to cytomegalovirus serostatus. On average, about 240,000 unique TCR beta nucleotide sequences were sequenced per donor among a few hundred genotyped donors of the cohort, with around 19% of those sequences being non-productive. HLA typing included class I and class II loci at four-digit resolution. High-throughput TCR immunosequencing, statistical association of individual TCRs with disease status, and machine learning were combined to predict cytomegalovirus infection status. Among the roughly 430 genotyped donors, 75% to 90% belonged to the genetic ancestry cluster associated with self-reported Caucasian donors. In an earlier analysis of 500 to 650 of the donors, high-throughput TCR beta sequencing was used to judge whether each TCR beta V gene segment behaved as functional or pseudogenic. Donor age, sex, ethnicity and CMV serostatus were compiled alongside the repertoire data. A separate validation cohort of 100 to 150 different subjects was used in addition to the roughly 700-subject first cohort. All discovery cohort repertoires had been generated on a single sequencing platform. Roughly 300 gigabases of sequencing data and approximately 93 million unique TCR sequences were included in an early release covering several hundred HLA-typed donors. The study was designed to test whether signatures of past pathogen exposure could be identified by cataloging public T cell receptors. Typing coverage differed by locus: A, B, C, DRB1 and DQB1 were typed in about 629-640 donors, DQA1 in about 510, DPA1 in 600 to 610, and DPB1 in roughly 470. A later genetic analysis used genome-wide SNP genotypes for about three fifths of the 666 donors, treating that subset as a discovery cohort. A later analysis re-examined previously published TCR beta repertoires from several hundred donors and added high-resolution HLA genotyping to investigate patterns of TCR occurrence. Roughly 5 DR-DQ haplotypes were handled as single units for association and clustering because linkage in the cohort was strong. What the study reported, not specific to this receptor: In a later analysis, the rate of TCR association differed among HLA loci, with DRB1 alleles having the most associated TCRs and HLA-C alleles having the fewest. Roughly uniform sequencing depth across donors was assumed in presence/absence analyses, although this assumption may not hold. In vitro tests confirmed that a few of the cytomegalovirus-associated TCR beta chains recognize cytomegalovirus antigens. Because counts were too low, fewer than 20 rarely observed V segments, including chromosome 9 orphons, were excluded from the earlier analysis of around 640 of the donors. Across donors, most TCR sequences were observed very rarely, whereas some public TCRs were present in many individuals. In a later genetic analysis, fewer N-insertions in productive TCRs were reported among donors in an Asian-associated ancestry cluster than the 666-donor mean. In a later analysis, about 16,000 TCR beta sequences were associated with specific HLA alleles at a false discovery rate of 0.05. Because HLA typing was unavailable for some donors at each locus, only the typed subset was used in association tests. A further reported finding was that TCR beta sequences accurately predicted the HLA-A and HLA-B alleles for most subjects in the first cohort. In a later analysis, HLA-associated TCR beta chains were found to be more clonally expanded and to have lower generation probabilities than equally common non-associated chains. A later analysis reported that several top co-occurrence clusters appeared linked to parvovirus B19, influenza, CMV and Epstein-Barr virus. In the study, 164 TCR beta chains were listed as associated with cytomegalovirus. The sequencing pipeline was judged likely to have produced a cluster of highly shared sequence variants as a technical artifact. Cytomegalovirus status was reported to be diagnosed by the classifier with high specificity and sensitivity in both the original and validation cohorts. According to a later analysis, most CMV-associated TCR beta chains appeared to be HLA-restricted, and the HLA associations seemed to be driven largely by CMV exposure. Some IMGT-functional V segments, including TRBV6-2 and TRBV6-3, could not be told apart with the 87-base-pair reads, so those segments were excluded. Linkage disequilibrium might explain the correlated functional status among segregating V segments, but an unknown experimental factor could not be excluded. Broadly in line with IMGT annotations, most TCR beta V segments showed up in productive rearrangements about 87% or about 30% of the time in an earlier analysis of 450 to 750 of the donors. The cohort was sequenced for TCR beta chains only, and without alpha or paired-chain data the features that could be detected were limited. It was suggested by the authors that the approach could potentially be generalized to other disease states and immunological phenotypes. A later genetic analysis associated a missense DCLRE1C variant with V-gene and J-gene trimming of TCR beta chains, and an independent cohort replicated the association. Assigning TCR associations to individual alleles was difficult when HLA alleles, especially DR and DQ, strongly co-occurred. For the cohort, immune exposure information was limited to CMV serostatus.

A remark on this clone: The target of this receptor is not known. No base qualities exist here, and no much larger clone lies one base off it.

The cohort consisted of 650 to 850 healthy bone marrow donors. Cohort members were all nominally healthy when sampled, although unrecorded immune exposures were likely present. The donor tested CMV seropositive and was one of the 289 seropositive cohort members. Each donor provided a peripheral blood sample, and peripheral blood mononuclear cells were used for TCR beta sequencing. The Qiagen DNeasy Blood Extraction Kit was used to extract genomic DNA from the blood cell samples. The library came from the immunoSEQ multiplex PCR assay. A mixture of 60 forward primers for TCR Vbeta segments and 13 reverse primers for TCR Jbeta segments was used in the multiplex PCR. A multiplex PCR assay on genomic DNA amplified the CDR3 region of rearranged TCR beta genes. Amplified TCR beta libraries were sequenced as 87-base-pair reads on the Illumina HiSeq System. The authors processed their data as follows. Across the roughly 640 repertoires, a later analysis counted approximately 75 million unique TCR beta chains, around 10 million of which were shared by at least two donors. Raw reads were error-corrected and collapsed into unique sequences with a nearest-neighbor algorithm that merged closely related sequences to remove PCR and sequencing errors. CDR3 sequences were aligned to IMGT reference sequences to assign V, D and J gene segments. Each retained sequence needed at least a six-nucleotide match to both a V gene segment and a J gene segment. Rearrangements were called productive when the CDR3 lacked stop codons and stayed in frame with V and J; all others were non-productive. CDR3 was defined according to IMGT convention as the region running from the second conserved V-encoded cysteine to the conserved J-encoded phenylalanine. Sequences without an unambiguous match to a single V gene segment were excluded from the earlier analysis of a few hundred of the donors. In an earlier analysis of about 590 of the donors, a V segment was called functional when productive rearrangements were above 56.7%, and segregating when the standard deviation between donors exceeded 5%. A statistical classification framework was built for diagnosing cytomegalovirus status from the catalog of TCR beta chain sequences. In a later analysis, V and J genes were assigned by comparing TCR nucleotide sequences against IMGT/GENE-DB human TR gene sequences. The TCRdist pipeline was used in a later analysis to assign CDR3 sequences and most-parsimonious VDJ recombination scenarios. In a later analysis, each TCR beta chain was defined by its CDR3 amino acid sequence together with its V-gene family, and reads lacking a unique V-gene family were excluded. As a way to deal with suspected cross-contamination and a sequencing artifact, a later analysis dropped roughly 600 nucleotide sequences that were highly shared and had low generation probability. For each public chain, a later analysis derived a clonal expansion index from normalized ranks of inferred template counts within each repertoire. In a later analysis, generation probabilities were computed with a VDJ recombination model fitted to out-of-frame rearrangements, and the resulting probabilities were checked against IGoR. In a later analysis, TCR-TCR, TCR-HLA and TCR-CMV co-occurrence was scored with hypergeometric tests, and a repertoire-size bias correction was applied to TCR pairs. False discovery rates were estimated in a later analysis by permuting HLA or CMV assignments 20 times. In a later analysis, co-occurring TCRs were grouped using DBSCAN, and TCRdist sequence similarity was added for clustering within HLA-allele-positive subsets. Repertoires with fewer than 30,000 or more than 120,000 public chains, plus five repertoires with anomalous nucleotide sharing, were excluded from co-occurrence clustering. TCRdb took this table from immuneACCESS and kept in-frame rearrangements with V and J called. Such tables lack part of the clones; where checked against another copy, unresolved V genes explain under half of the gap, and the rest is unexplained. That table gives V, J and clone size, and the DNA gave D and trimming. For this sample the table gives 150,000 to 200,000 clones, of which roughly 78% were detected only once. The ten largest clones represent 6% to 7.5% of the sample.

CDR1 MNHEY and CDR2 SVGAGI were looked up in the germline V gene. The CDR3 covers 15 residues, taking in both the cysteine and the phenylalanine. Of the read, only the CDR3 DNA is kept; its 45 bases are in frame from base 1. Deletion took 6 bases off V and 7 bases off J, with a span of 16 bases between the germline ends. Input material: PBMCs. The rearrangement joined TRBV6-5 to TRBJ1-6; D gene: possibly TRBD1, on 6 matching bases. The clonotype originates from a man in his forties in good health and CMV-seropositive. Read as DNA, the sequence is TGTGCCAGCAGCCGGACAGCATTCGGGAATTCACCCCTCCACTTT. Translated, it gives CASSRTAFGNSPLHF.